Listed here are 28 T cell receptor beta chains from one sample, sequenced in a study of blood T cells in healthy people across ages (dated by TCRdb to 2013 to 2016). Preparation of the library involved 5' RACE. Sequenced on an Illumina HiSeq 2500. The second PCR ran for roughly 6 to 11 cycles and used a J-beta primer mix along with a sample-barcoded 5' primer. TCRdb handled the public reads itself, with Q25 trimming in fastp and clone calling in MiXCR, and kept productive beta chains. Each entry merges the rows of one CDR3 protein and shows their most common DNA and genes. For this sample the table gives 750,000 to 950,000 distinct CDR3 sequences, of which roughly 29% were detected only once. About 10% of the sample goes to the ten largest clones. A further study also used this sample, focusing on T cells of mothers and their children.

The source material was blood. These receptors were taken from a woman aged 40 to 50 in good health.

This clonotype showed up just a few times. The chain uses TRBV7-2 and TRBJ2-4, with D possibly matching TRBD2 (6 bases). The J call is in doubt because the DNA end fits TRBJ2-7 better. The germline CDR1 and CDR2 sequences are SGHTA and FQGNSA. CDR3 size: 15 residues. DNA of the CDR3: TGTGCCAGCAGCGCTGGGACGGGTCCAGCGGGCGAGCAGTACTTC. It codes for CASSAGTGPAGEQYF.

This clonotype was counted at least ten times. Sequence at one end of the junction differs from germline and may be a read error. The CDR3 loop is CASSQTLQEPQHF. The DNA for the CDR3 is TGTGCTAGCAGCCAAACTTTACAGGAGCCCCAGCATTTT. V gene TRBV7-7 combines with J gene TRBJ1-5; tentative D call: TRBD1 (5 bases). Looked up from germline, CDR1 is SSHAT and CDR2 is FNYEAQ (reference sequence). This CDR3 spans 13 amino acids.

V is TRBV9 and J is TRBJ2-4, with 9 bases aligning to TRBD1. The DNA end is more similar to TRBJ2-7, so the J call may be wrong. CDR3 length equals 15 residues. Germline V lookup: CDR1 SGDLS, CDR2 YYNGEE. For the CDR3, the DNA is TGTGCCAGCAGCCCAGGGGTCTGGACAGGGGACGAGCAGTACTTC. Translation: CASSPGVWTGDEQYF.

The rearrangement uses TRBV2 and TRBJ1-5; D is possibly TRBD1 (5 bases). CDR1 and CDR2 (germline): SNHLY, FYNNEI. The CDR3 runs 14 residues. V was pared by 8 bases and J by 4 bases, with 15 bases between. The chain's CDR3 is CASVLDGGNQPQHF. CDR3 DNA sequence: TGTGCCAGCGTTTTGGACGGGGGGAATCAGCCCCAGCATTTT.

V is TRBV2 and J is TRBJ1-2; possibly TRBD1 for D (6 bases). The CDR3 is made up of 13 amino acids. V gave up 6 bases and J gave up 4 bases, with 12 bases separating them. Germline-derived CDR1 and CDR2 are SNHLY and FYNNEI. CDR3 coding DNA: TGTGCCAGCAGACCCATGGACAGCTATGGCTACACCTTC. The encoded protein is CASRPMDSYGYTF.

In this sample, this clonotype turned up a few times. The chain recombines TRBV6-2 or TRBV6-3 with TRBJ2-1; D possibly matches TRBD1 or TRBD2 (5 bases each). The CDR3 consists of 12 residues. Germline CDR1 and CDR2: MNHEY and SVGEGT. Trimming stripped 2 bases from V and 8 bases from J, with 7 bases between. This chain's CDR3 is CASSYLGDEQFF. The CDR3, as DNA: TGTGCCAGCAGTTACCTGGGGGATGAGCAGTTCTTC.

The chain couples TRBV9 to TRBJ2-1; D perhaps matches TRBD2 (6 bases). This CDR3 comprises 16 residues. Trimming removed 3 bases from V and 0 bases from J, with 13 bases in between. The germline V gene has CDR1 SGDLS and CDR2 YYNGEE. The CDR3 DNA reads as TGTGCCAGCAGCGGCGGGATAAGCCTCTCCTACAATGAGCAGTTCTTC. Translated, it gives CASSGGISLSYNEQFF. Based on the CDR3 plus reference TRBV9 and TRBJ2-1, the full variable domain is DSGVTQTPKHLITATGQRVTLRCSPRSGDLSVYWYQQSLDQGLQFLIQYYNGEERAKGNILERFSAQQFPDLHSELNLSSLELGDSALYFCASSGGISLSYNEQFFGPGTRLTVL.

This clonotype was detected many times. The chain carries TRBV20-1 and TRBJ1-2; 9 nucleotides align to TRBD1. Per the germline V gene, CDR1 is DFQATT and CDR2 is SNEGSKA (reference sequence). The CDR3 runs to 13 residues. V lost 6 bases and J lost 6; bases outside the gene matches: 8. The CDR3 loop is CSAKRDRDHGYTF. As DNA, the CDR3 is TGCAGTGCAAAGAGGGACAGGGATCATGGCTACACCTTC.

This clonotype appeared a few times. The V call is TRBV28, the J call TRBJ1-2; maybe TRBD1 (5 bases). Germline-derived CDR1 and CDR2 are MDHEN and SYDVKM. This CDR3 comprises 12 residues. V lost 7 bases, J lost 8 bases, and 14 bases lay in between. The DNA for the CDR3 is TGTGCCAGCATAAGGCAGGGTCTGGGCTACACCTTC. Protein sequence: CASIRQGLGYTF.

This clonotype was counted ten times or more. J is TRBJ2-1 and V is TRBV20-1; D is unclear. CDR3 size: 13 residues. Germline-derived CDR1 and CDR2 are DFQATT and SNEGSKA (reference sequence). Trimming pared 7 bases from V and 7 bases from J, leaving 17 bases between. DNA of the CDR3: TGCAGTGTATGGGCTAACTGGTGGAATGAGCAGTTCTTC. Amino acids: CSVWANWWNEQFF.

This clonotype was picked up a small number of times. The chain links TRBV27 to TRBJ1-2; TRBD1 aligns across 10 bases. Germline V gene sequence: CDR1 MNHEY, CDR2 SMNVEV (reference sequence). Trimming took 5 bases from V and 4 from J; bases not matched to a gene: 7. CDR3 length equals 15 residues. CDR3 sequence (DNA): TGTGCCAGCAGTAGAAGGGACAGGGGAGCCTATGGCTACACCTTC. Its translation: CASSRRDRGAYGYTF.

The gene calls are TRBV13 and TRBJ2-3; 11 bases agree with TRBD1. The CDR3 length is 15 residues. The germline CDR1 and CDR2 sequences are PRHDT and FYEKMQ (reference sequence). V lost 5 bases and J lost 11; bases outside the gene matches: 12. The CDR3 DNA sequence: TGTGCCAGCAGCGTCCGGGACAGGGGGGAGGTGCGGCAGTATTTT. The encoded protein is CASSVRDRGEVRQYF.

This clonotype was picked up many times. CDR3 protein: CASSLRISGGNFPSTDTQYF. Here the CDR3 DNA reads TGCGCCAGCAGCTTGAGGATTAGCGGGGGAAACTTCCCTAGCACAGATACGCAGTATTTT. This chain links TRBV5-1 with TRBJ2-3, with 9 bases identical to TRBD2. CDR1 SGHRS and CDR2 YFSETQ come from the germline V gene. Germline trimming cut 1 base from V and 0 bases from J; bases unmatched to any gene: 15. The CDR3 is 20 amino acids.

This clonotype has only a few counts. The chain employs TRBV7-2 and TRBJ2-1; possible D gene TRBD2, 5 bases. Germline V gene lookup returns CDR1 SGHTA and CDR2 FQGNSA. Trimming cost V 5 bases and J 10 bases, with 18 bases left between them. The CDR3 has 14 residues. CDR3 nucleotide sequence: TGTGCCAGCAGCCTCCGATGGAGGACTCAGGAGCAGTTCTTC. Translated: CASSLRWRTQEQFF.

This clonotype was seen at least ten times. The chain employs TRBV24-1 and TRBJ2-1; 9 nucleotides line up with TRBD1. Germline loops: CDR1 KGHDR, CDR2 SFDVKD. After removal of 0 bases from V and 6 bases from J, the junction contained 2 bases not matched to a gene. The length of the CDR3 is 15 residues. The CDR3 DNA reads as TGTGCCACCAGTGATTTGGGGGGACAGGGCAATGAGCAGTTCTTC. This sequence encodes CATSDLGGQGNEQFF.

This clonotype was recorded a few times. The V call is TRBV11-2, the J call TRBJ2-5; D gene ambiguous. CDR1 is SGHAT, CDR2 FQNNGV, per germline. This CDR3 contains 12 residues. Trimming stripped 1 base from V and 5 bases from J, with 5 bases between. The CDR3 loop is CASSLGFETQYF. The CDR3 region has the DNA TGTGCCAGCAGCTTAGGTTTCGAGACCCAGTACTTC. Together with reference TRBV11-2 and TRBJ2-5, the CDR3 gives the full variable domain: EAGVAQSPRYKIIEKRQSVAFWCNPISGHATLYWYQQILGQGPKLLIQFQNNGVVDDSQLPKDRFSAERLKGVDSTLKIQPAKLEDSAVYLCASSLGFETQYFGPGTRLLVL.

This chain uses TRBV2 with TRBJ2-5; 7 bases are a match to TRBD1. V dropped 6 bases and J dropped 9; count of bases not matched to a gene: 10. Germline CDR1 is SNHLY and CDR2 is FYNNEI. This CDR3 region has 13 residues. This CDR3 is CASSRQGAGAQYF. CDR3 in DNA: TGTGCCAGCAGCAGACAGGGAGCCGGGGCCCAGTACTTC.

With respect to this clonotype: A read error may explain this, as a much larger clone is one base away. This chain links TRBV28 with TRBJ1-2; D might be TRBD1 (5 bases). Germline-derived CDR1 and CDR2 are MDHEN and SYDVKM. This CDR3 contains 19 residues. Trimming took off 5 bases at V and 1 base at J, with 26 bases between the two ends. The chain's CDR3 is CASSGYHQRGWDFNYGYTF. The CDR3 nucleotides read TGTGCCAGCAGTGGATACCATCAAAGGGGATGGGATTTTAACTATGGCTACACCTTC.

This chain joins TRBV28 and TRBJ2-1; the D gene is possibly TRBD2 (7 bases). The CDR3 spans 16 residues. Trimming left V 5 bases short and J 4 bases short, with 18 bases between. Germline values: CDR1 MDHEN, CDR2 SYDVKM. The CDR3 coding sequence is TGTGCCAGCAGTCCCCATGGGGGGGGCCTTTACAATGAGCAGTTCTTC. It specifies CASSPHGGGLYNEQFF.

The chain recombines TRBV13 with TRBJ2-6, with D unclear. This CDR3 is built from 12 residues. The V gene's germline CDR1 is PRHDT and CDR2 FYEKMQ (reference sequence). V was trimmed by 1 base and J by 8 bases, leaving 3 bases between them. The CDR3 protein is CASSLVPNVLTF. DNA for the CDR3: TGTGCCAGCAGCTTAGTGCCCAACGTCCTGACTTTC.

As regards this clonotype: One end of the junction varies from germline; a read error may be responsible. The chain carries TRBV6-6 and TRBJ2-3, with 7 bases fitting TRBD1. The length of the CDR3 is 15 residues. CDR1 and CDR2 from the germline V gene are MNHNY and SVGAGI (reference sequence). CDR3 coding DNA: TGTGCCGGCAGTCTTCCGGAACAGGGGTCGGATACGCAGTATTTT. It translates to CAGSLPEQGSDTQYF.

The rearrangement joins TRBV10-3 to TRBJ1-5; no firm D call. This CDR3 has 13 residues. Germline CDR1 reads ENHRY; CDR2 reads SYGVKD. With 2 bases removed from V and 2 bases from J, the gap between germline ends came to 4 bases. CDR3 in DNA: TGTGCCATCAGTGAGGACGGCAATCAGCCCCAGCATTTT. It translates to CAISEDGNQPQHF.

V usage is TRBV20-1 and J usage is TRBJ1-5; D might be TRBD1 (6 bases). The CDR3 runs to 16 residues. Trimming cost V 1 base and J 0 bases, with 13 bases left between them. Germline V gene lookup returns CDR1 DFQATT and CDR2 SNEGSKA (reference sequence). In DNA, the CDR3 is TGCAGTGCTAGAGGTCGGACAGTCTATAGCAATCAGCCCCAGCATTTT. This gives the protein CSARGRTVYSNQPQHF.

J is TRBJ1-2 and V is TRBV14; D may be TRBD1 (6 bases). V was clipped by 7 bases and J by 0 bases, with 9 bases between them. The CDR3 runs to 13 residues. Germline V gives CDR1 SGHDN, CDR2 FVKESK. Here the CDR3 reads CASMTGSNYGYTF. The CDR3 coding sequence is TGTGCCAGCATGACAGGTTCTAACTATGGCTACACCTTC.

This clonotype was counted between two and nine times. The chain couples TRBV25-1 to TRBJ2-6; no definite D call. The CDR3 is 15 amino acids. The ends were cut back, 3 bases at V and 0 bases at J, with 6 bases in the middle. Germline CDR1 MGHDK, CDR2 SYGVNS. The CDR3 loop is CASSDQNSGANVLTF. For the CDR3, the DNA is TGTGCCAGCAGTGATCAGAACTCTGGGGCCAACGTCCTGACTTTC. The complete variable domain, with remaining parts taken from reference TRBV25-1 and TRBJ2-6, reads EADIYQTPRYLVIGTGKKITLECSQTMGHDKMYWYQQDPGMELHLIHYSYGVNSTEKGDLSSESTVSRIRTEHFPLTLESARPSHTSQYLCASSDQNSGANVLTFGAGSRLTVL.

This clonotype has at least ten counts. V usage is TRBV7-9 and J usage is TRBJ2-1; D is unclear. Between the trimmed V and J ends, which lost 5 bases and 4 bases, there was a span of 9 bases. This CDR3 spans 13 amino acids. Germline loops: CDR1 SEHNR, CDR2 FQNEAQ (reference sequence). The CDR3 spells CASSPRLYNEQFF. The DNA of the CDR3 is TGTGCCAGCAGCCCACGACTGTACAATGAGCAGTTCTTC. The full variable domain, rest sourced from reference TRBV7-9 and TRBJ2-1, is DTGVSQNPRHKITKRGQNVTFRCDPISEHNRLYWYRQTLGQGPEFLTYFQNEAQLEKSRLLSDRFSAERPKGSFSTLEIQRTEQGDSAMYLCASSPRLYNEQFFGPGTRLTVL.

This clonotype was detected many times. The gene calls are TRBV4-1 and TRBJ2-4; tentatively, D is TRBD1 (5 bases). V lost 5 bases, J lost 1 base, and 15 bases lay in between. Germline CDR1 and CDR2: MGHRA and YSYEKL. The CDR3 totals 16 residues. This CDR3 reads CASSTVVGRAKNIQYF. The CDR3 DNA reads as TGCGCCAGCAGCACTGTTGTGGGGCGGGCCAAAAACATTCAGTACTTC.

About this clonotype itself: Without the conserved terminal phenylalanine or tryptophan, this CDR3 likely stems from a read error. The chain carries TRBV7-6 and TRBJ1-5, with TRBD1 matching over 7 bases. The J segment lost 2 bases and the V segment lost 6 bases, leaving 13 bases of the junction unmatched. This CDR3 contains 17 residues. CDR1 and CDR2 (germline): SGHVS, FNYEAQ. The chain's CDR3 is CASSLTGRGTRNQPQHV. CDR3 DNA sequence: TGTGCCAGCAGTTTAACTGGCAGGGGGACACGCAATCAGCCCCAGCATGTT.